This T cell receptor (beta chain) originates from a study of T-cell memory formation after mild COVID-19. For the study at large: In these data, TCR clusters were largely donor specific.

Constant-segment primers were used for 5'RACE, and the resulting TCR alpha and TCR beta cDNA libraries carried sample barcodes and UMIs. TCRdb reanalysed the 5' RACE reads using MiXCR and keeps one entry per CDR3 protein. The sample lists 300,000 to 400,000 distinct CDR3 sequences, approximately 16% occurring once. This clonotype appeared many times. Its antigen is as yet unknown. Study-wide points: Clones which contracted sat mainly in CM and EM if CD4+, and in EMRA if CD8+. There was a balanced CD4/CD8 profile in clones contracting day 15 to 85, and later expanders leaned CD4+.

The CDR3 has 14 amino acids. Unmatched junction bases numbered 7, after V lost 5 bases and J lost 12 bases. The chain combines TRBV12-3 or TRBV12-4 with TRBJ2-1, with 13 bases matching TRBD2. Specimen: PBMCs or a T cell subset sorted from them (not recorded which). This TCR derives from a man aged 18 to 29 who had mild COVID-19 (a few samples of this study predate the infection). Cell type and time point are not known. DNA of the CDR3: TGTGCCAGCAGTACGACTAGCGGGGGGCCCCGGCAGTTCTTC. Amino acid sequence: CASSTTSGGPRQFF.